This is a list of T cell receptor beta chains from one sample in a study of blood T cell repertoires in COVID-19. Profiling relied on immunoSEQ multiplex PCR, and the TCRdb table lists in-frame clones only, not all of them. The sample yields approximately 300,000 clones, just under 90% seen once. The sequenced sample was peripheral blood. The source of these receptors is a woman in her twenties or thirties with COVID-19, enrolled during active disease. CDR3s include the opening cysteine and the closing phenylalanine or tryptophan. The order of the fields is J gene, V gene, CDR3 protein.

j_call: TRBJ1-2
v_call: TRBV5-1
cdr3_aa: CASSLTGGGISYGYTF

j_call: TRBJ1-1
v_call: TRBV6-5
cdr3_aa: CASSLGTGMNTEAFF

j_call: TRBJ2-3
v_call: TRBV7-9
cdr3_aa: CASSLEREGQYF

j_call: TRBJ1-2
v_call: TRBV5-1
cdr3_aa: CASSPYPGQDSQGYTF

j_call: TRBJ1-2
v_call: TRBV5-6
cdr3_aa: CASRSTGGYTF

j_call: TRBJ2-2
v_call: TRBV9
cdr3_aa: CASSPRTGPTGELFF

j_call: TRBJ1-1
v_call: TRBV19
cdr3_aa: CASSIIWPPMNTEAFF

j_call: TRBJ1-2
v_call: TRBV7-2
cdr3_aa: CASSARTGHGYTF

j_call: TRBJ1-1
v_call: TRBV21-1
cdr3_aa: CASSSHQGVTEAFF

j_call: TRBJ2-5
v_call: TRBV11-3
cdr3_aa: CASSLAAGARETQYF

j_call: TRBJ1-2
v_call: TRBV7-9
cdr3_aa: CASSLAQQTYGYTF